This TCR beta chain appears in the sequencing data of a study of control samples from healthy donors and cancer patients. The J segment lost 4 bases and the V segment lost 6 bases, leaving 3 bases of the junction unmatched. CDR3 size: 13 residues. Germline V gene sequence: CDR1 MNHNY, CDR2 SVGAGI (reference sequence). Only in-frame clones appear in the TCRdb table, and some are missing; sequencing was by immunoSEQ multiplex PCR. The sample shows roughly 100,000 clones, 75% to 90% of them seen only once. This clone was counted between two and nine times. The sequence was collected from a man between 60 and 75 years old with lung cancer. Sequences were obtained from PBMCs. V and J are TRBV6-6 and TRBJ1-2; 9 positions match TRBD1. CDR3 loop: CASRAGQGYGYTF. The CDR3 bases are TGTGCCAGCAGGGCGGGACAGGGCTATGGCTACACCTTC.